This TCR beta chain was sequenced in a study of monozygotic twins with inflammatory bowel disease. Points on this clonotype: What it binds is not known.

The CDR3 is made up of 18 amino acids. Looked up from germline, CDR1 is MNHEY and CDR2 is SVGAGI. Whole blood, unsorted for T cells, was the source of total RNA. Broader study findings: TCRbeta diversity (inverse Simpson) was lower in IBD patients than in healthy co-twins.

Used for each TCR library was approximately 3.5 ug of total RNA. UMIs were attached via template switching, each with a 6-nucleotide sample barcode. TCRdb reanalyzed the 5' RACE reads and collapses them to one entry per CDR3 protein, without DNA. The listing records roughly 200,000 distinct CDR3 sequences. The source material was blood. This receptor was taken from a human donor with ulcerative colitis or Crohn's disease, or a healthy co-twin of an affected twin (not recorded which). The rearrangement joins TRBV6-5 to TRBJ2-2; there is no DNA to check the TCRdb D call of TRBD2. The CDR3 loop reads CASSSGEGNRRVTGELFF.